This T cell receptor (beta chain) emerged from a study of blood T cell repertoires in COVID-19. Study overall: Acute and convalescent COVID-19 samples came from the United States, Italy and Spain.

In the authors' workflow: Estimation of nucleated cell counts relied on the amplification of reference gene primers. TCRdb's copy holds only in-frame clones and misses some; the assay was immunoSEQ multiplex PCR. Clone size and the V and J calls come from that table; the DNA yielded D and trimming. Among about 200,000 clones, approximately 82% were seen once, and the ten largest hold about 6.9%. V lost 6 bases and J lost 10; bases outside the gene matches: 8. The CDR3 is made up of 14 amino acids. Looked up from germline, CDR1 is SEHNR and CDR2 is FQNEAQ (reference sequence). This TCR derives from a human donor with acute or convalescent COVID-19. The donor label of this sample is uncertain. V usage is TRBV7-9 and J usage is TRBJ1-6; 8 nucleotides match TRBD1. The sample consisted of peripheral blood. The CDR3 is CASSRTGGNSPLHF. CDR3 DNA: TGTGCCAGCAGTCGAACAGGGGGAAACTCACCCCTCCACTTT.